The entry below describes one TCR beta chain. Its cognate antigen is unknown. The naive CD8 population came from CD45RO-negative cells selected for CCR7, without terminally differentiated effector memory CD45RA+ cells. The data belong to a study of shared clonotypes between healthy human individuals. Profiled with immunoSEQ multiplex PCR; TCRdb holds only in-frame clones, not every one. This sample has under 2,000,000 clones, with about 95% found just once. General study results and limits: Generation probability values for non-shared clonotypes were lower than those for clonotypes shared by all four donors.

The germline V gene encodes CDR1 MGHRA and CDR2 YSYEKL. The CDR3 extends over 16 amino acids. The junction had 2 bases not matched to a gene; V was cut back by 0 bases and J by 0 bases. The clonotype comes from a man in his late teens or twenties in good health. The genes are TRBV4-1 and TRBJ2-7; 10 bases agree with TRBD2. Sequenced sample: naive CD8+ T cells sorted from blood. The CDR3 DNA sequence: TGCGCCAGCAGCCAAGATAGCGGGGGGTTCTCCTACGAGCAGTACTTC. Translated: CASSQDSGGFSYEQYF.